The 27 T cell receptor beta chains reported below all come from one sample, sequenced in a study of a mutant IDH1 vaccine in newly diagnosed glioma. Time point given: week 23, last vaccination. Vaccination comprised doses that each held 300 ug of mutant IDH1 20-mer peptide, plus topical imiquimod. The antigens for these receptors are not known. TCRdb keeps only in-frame clones here, not all; method: immunoSEQ multiplex PCR. The table records around 26,000 clones, roughly 80% of them present only once. The sequencing used PBMCs, collected from a glioma patient whose treatment included an IDH1 peptide vaccine. These receptors all come from a young woman with glioma.

The chain's CDR3 is CASSLTSGGSTGELFF. The CDR3, as DNA: TGTGCCAGCAGCCTGACTAGCGGGGGATCCACCGGGGAGCTGTTTTTT. The chain combines TRBV7-9 with TRBJ2-2, with TRBD2 identical over 12 bases. J gave up 4 bases and V 5 bases, and 5 bases lay outside the gene matches. The CDR3 has 16 residues. Germline CDR1 and CDR2: SEHNR and FQNEAQ (reference sequence).

CDR3 region: CASSSRSGNTIYF. The CDR3 nucleotides read TGCGCCAGCAGCTCCCGAAGTGGAAACACCATATATTTT. The chain recombines TRBV4-1 with TRBJ1-3, with D hard to call. In germline, CDR1 is MGHRA, CDR2 YSYEKL. The CDR3 contains 13 residues. V shed 5 bases and J shed 3 bases, with 8 bases lying between them.

CDR3 protein: CARGLAASGELFF. For the CDR3, the DNA is TGTGCCAGGGGACTAGCCGCTTCCGGGGAGCTGTTTTTT. The rearrangement links TRBV7-9 to TRBJ2-2; 9 nucleotides agree with TRBD2. From germline, CDR1 is SEHNR and CDR2 FQNEAQ (reference sequence). The CDR3 covers 13 residues. V trimming: 9 bases; J trimming: 6 bases; junction bases outside the gene matches: 5.

The chain links TRBV25-1 to TRBJ1-2; the D gene is possibly TRBD1 (5 bases). The CDR3 extends over 11 amino acids. Germline loops: CDR1 MGHDK, CDR2 SYGVNS. Trimming took 10 bases from V and 9 from J, leaving 15 bases between them. The CDR3 DNA follows: TGTGCCACCCTGGAGGGACTTCGCTACACCTTC. Protein: CATLEGLRYTF.

The CDR3 here is CARGDISLYEQYF. The CDR3 DNA reads TGTGCCAGGGGGGACATATCCCTCTACGAGCAGTACTTC. The chain couples TRBV7-2 to TRBJ2-7, with D tentatively TRBD1 (6 bases). V lost 9 bases and J 3 bases, leaving 15 bases between the germline ends. CDR1 SGHTA and CDR2 FQGNSA come from the germline V gene. CDR3 length equals 13 residues.

This chain connects TRBV10-3 to TRBJ1-2, with TRBD1 identical over 9 bases. The CDR3 contains 11 residues. Germline values: CDR1 ENHRY, CDR2 SYGVKD. Trimming removed 9 bases from V and 8 bases from J; junction bases left unmatched: 4. The chain's CDR3 is CAMGQGGGYTF. The CDR3 coding sequence is TGTGCCATGGGACAGGGAGGCGGCTACACCTTC.

This chain joins TRBV6-6 and TRBJ1-4; perhaps TRBD1 as D (6 bases). The germline V gene has CDR1 MNHNY and CDR2 SVGAGI (reference sequence). This CDR3 comprises 13 residues. Trimming shortened V by 5 bases and J by 8 bases, and 12 bases separated the two germline ends. The CDR3 nucleotides read TGTGCCAGCAGTACCACAGGGCCCGAAAAACTGTTTTTT. It encodes CASSTTGPEKLFF.

V usage is TRBV19 and J usage is TRBJ1-5; D is possibly TRBD1 (6 bases). Germline CDR1 is LNHDA and CDR2 is SQIVND (reference sequence). The V end lost 1 base, the J end lost 3 bases, and 19 bases lay between the germline ends. The CDR3 contains 18 residues. Here the CDR3 reads CASSIVLRGRGHNQPQHF. The CDR3 DNA reads TGTGCCAGTAGTATAGTATTAAGGGGACGGGGGCACAATCAGCCCCAGCATTTT. Supplemented by reference TRBV19 and TRBJ1-5, the full variable domain reads DGGITQSPKYLFRKEGQNVTLSCEQNLNHDAMYWYRQDPGQGLRLIYYSQIVNDFQKGDIAEGYSVSREKKESFPLTVTSAQKNPTAFYLCASSIVLRGRGHNQPQHFGDGTRLSIL.

The chain uses TRBV2 and TRBJ1-2; D uncertain. Deletions cut 6 bases from V and 6 bases from J, with 14 bases between. From germline, CDR1 is SNHLY and CDR2 FYNNEI. CDR3 size: 13 residues. CDR3 sequence: CASRSVGSNGYTF. In DNA, the CDR3 is TGTGCCAGCAGATCAGTCGGGTCCAATGGCTACACCTTC.

The rearrangement joins TRBV6-5 to TRBJ1-2; D uncertain. The CDR3 sequence is 13 residues long. Germline-derived CDR1 and CDR2 are MNHEY and SVGAGI. The ends were cut back, 0 bases at V and 4 bases at J, with 6 bases in the middle. CDR3 protein: CASSYSPSYGYTF. As DNA, the CDR3 is TGTGCCAGCAGTTACTCCCCCTCCTATGGCTACACCTTC.

CDR3 sequence: CASNIQGNPSEAFF. The CDR3 coding sequence is TGTGCCAGTAACATACAGGGCAACCCCTCTGAAGCTTTCTTT. This chain links TRBV19 with TRBJ1-1; possibly TRBD1 for D (6 bases). Germline CDR1 LNHDA, CDR2 SQIVND (reference sequence). The CDR3 consists of 14 residues. Trimming stripped 7 bases from V and 6 bases from J, with 18 bases between.

On this clone: The identical CDR3 is also encoded by other nucleotide sequences in the sample. The rearrangement joins TRBV19 to TRBJ1-1; D unclear. The germline V gene has CDR1 LNHDA and CDR2 SQIVND (reference sequence). The CDR3 spans 12 residues. The ends were cut back, 5 bases at V and 3 bases at J, with 7 bases in the middle. CDR3: CASSPGYTEAFF. The CDR3 bases are TGTGCCAGTAGTCCCGGGTACACTGAAGCTTTCTTT. The full variable domain, with the rest looked up from reference TRBV19 and TRBJ1-1, is DGGITQSPKYLFRKEGQNVTLSCEQNLNHDAMYWYRQDPGQGLRLIYYSQIVNDFQKGDIAEGYSVSREKKESFPLTVTSAQKNPTAFYLCASSPGYTEAFFGQGTRLTVV.

This clone has more than one count but fewer than ten. The V call is TRBV5-3, the J call TRBJ1-1; 8 bases are a match to TRBD1. TRBV5-3 is identified as an open reading frame with a role that is uncertain. The CDR3 runs to 18 residues. The J segment lost 3 bases and the V segment lost 4 bases, leaving 17 bases of the junction unmatched. CDR3 protein: CARSDPGTGVQGDTEAFF. CDR3 sequence (DNA): TGTGCCAGAAGCGATCCCGGGACAGGCGTACAGGGGGACACTGAAGCTTTCTTT.

The gene calls are TRBV13 and TRBJ2-5; the match to TRBD2 covers 10 bases. CDR1 PRHDT and CDR2 FYEKMQ come from the germline V gene (reference sequence). Trimming removed 6 bases from V and 4 bases from J; junction bases left unmatched: 11. CDR3 size: 16 residues. In nucleotides, the CDR3 is TGTGCCAGCAGATCCCAGCGGGGGGGCCTCACAGAGACCCAGTACTTC. Translation gives CASRSQRGGLTETQYF.

About this clone itself: The same CDR3 can be traced to other DNA sequences in this sample. The chain recombines TRBV4-3 with TRBJ1-2; D is possibly TRBD1 (5 bases). V lost 2 bases to trimming and J lost 2 bases, with 12 bases between them. CDR1 is LGHNA and CDR2 is YSLEER in the germline V gene. The CDR3 has 15 residues. CDR3 DNA sequence: TGCGCCAGCAGCCAAACCTGGGGGGGAAACTATGGCTACACCTTC. Its protein is CASSQTWGGNYGYTF.

V and J are TRBV7-9 and TRBJ1-2; no reliable D call. Germline CDR1 is SEHNR and CDR2 is FQNEAQ (reference sequence). Trimming took off 5 bases at V and 1 base at J, with 14 bases between the two ends. The length of the CDR3 is 15 residues. The CDR3 bases are TGTGCCAGCAGCCCCATCTTACAGTTTAACTATGGCTACACCTTC. Residues: CASSPILQFNYGYTF.

The gene calls are TRBV7-9 and TRBJ1-1; unclear D gene. Germline V gives CDR1 SEHNR, CDR2 FQNEAQ (reference sequence). The CDR3 has 14 amino acids. V was pared by 5 bases and J by 7 bases, with 17 bases between. As DNA, the CDR3 is TGTGCCAGCAGCGCCCCCGACGGCCCCCTTGAAGCTTTCTTT. Amino acids: CASSAPDGPLEAFF.

This clone has a single count. This chain uses TRBV6-5 with TRBJ1-2; D is possibly TRBD1 (5 bases). V was shortened by 3 bases and J by 4 bases, with 12 bases between the two germline ends. This CDR3 is 14 amino acids long. CDR1 is MNHEY, CDR2 SVGAGI, per germline. CDR3 sequence (DNA): TGTGCCAGCAGTTATGAGGGGCGCAGCTATGGCTACACCTTC. This sequence encodes CASSYEGRSYGYTF.

This CDR3 is CASSPDRVGNQPQHF. CDR3 coding DNA: TGTGCCAGCAGCCCGGACAGGGTGGGCAATCAGCCCCAGCATTTT. The rearrangement joins TRBV7-9 to TRBJ1-5; 8 bases fit TRBD1. The CDR3 runs to 15 residues. The germline CDR1 and CDR2 sequences are SEHNR and FQNEAQ (reference sequence). V shed 5 bases and J 2 bases; nucleotides not matched to a gene: 5. Full variable domain (missing parts from reference TRBV7-9 and TRBJ1-5): DTGVSQNPRHKITKRGQNVTFRCDPISEHNRLYWYRQTLGQGPEFLTYFQNEAQLEKSRLLSDRFSAERPKGSFSTLEIQRTEQGDSAMYLCASSPDRVGNQPQHFGDGTRLSIL.

V usage is TRBV6-1 and J usage is TRBJ1-2; D remains ambiguous. The CDR3 is 11 residues long. V was clipped by 8 bases and J by 8 bases, with 12 bases between them. CDR1 MNHNS and CDR2 SASEGT come from the germline V gene. This CDR3 is CASAPLRGYTF. CDR3 sequence (DNA): TGTGCCAGCGCCCCTCTCCGGGGCTACACCTTC.

The V gene is TRBV29-1, the J gene TRBJ1-2; D ambiguous. Germline CDR1 SQVTM, CDR2 ANQGSEA. The CDR3 is 11 residues long. The V end was cut by 4 bases, the J end by 4 bases, with 7 bases between. The CDR3 DNA follows: TGCAGCGTTGTAGGCAGCTATGGCTACACCTTC. Translated, it gives CSVVGSYGYTF. Variable domain in full (rest from reference TRBV29-1 and TRBJ1-2): SAVISQKPSRDICQRGTSLTIQCQVDSQVTMMFWYRQQPGQSLTLIATANQGSEATYESGFVIDKFPISRPNLTFSTLTVSNMSPEDSSIYLCSVVGSYGYTFGSGTRLTVV.

The chain links TRBV5-4 to TRBJ2-5; possibly TRBD2 for D (8 bases). The length of the CDR3 is 15 residues. The V and J ends lost 4 bases and 2 bases respectively, with 15 bases between them. Looked up from germline, CDR1 is SGHNT and CDR2 is YYREEE (reference sequence). CDR3 nucleotide sequence: TGTGCCAGCAGCAAGACAGGGACTAGTCAAGAGACCCAGTACTTC. Protein sequence: CASSKTGTSQETQYF.

CDR3 coding DNA: TGTGCCAGCAGTTACTCAGGGGGCGGCTCCTACGAGCAGTACTTC. This gives the protein CASSYSGGGSYEQYF. This chain uses TRBV6-5 with TRBJ2-7, with 7 bases identical to TRBD1. Germline V gene lookup returns CDR1 MNHEY and CDR2 SVGAGI. CDR3 length equals 15 residues. The V gene end was trimmed by 0 bases and the J gene end by 0 bases; junction bases not matched to a gene: 2.

V gene TRBV6-1 combines with J gene TRBJ2-7; no reliable D call. Germline CDR1 and CDR2: MNHNS and SASEGT. Trimming removed 5 bases from V and 3 bases from J, with 8 bases in between. CDR3 size: 12 residues. The DNA for the CDR3 is TGTGCCAGCAGTTTAGACCGCTACGAGCAGTACTTC. It specifies CASSLDRYEQYF.

This chain links TRBV9 with TRBJ2-7; the match to TRBD2 covers 11 bases. Losses at the gene ends were 3 bases for V and 2 bases for J; bases not matched to a gene: 4. The germline gives CDR1 SGDLS, CDR2 YYNGEE. The CDR3 length is 15 residues. CDR3 sequence reads: CASSGSGGAPYEQYF. The CDR3 nucleotides are TGTGCCAGCAGCGGTAGCGGGGGGGCCCCCTACGAGCAGTACTTC. The full variable domain, in which reference TRBV9 and TRBJ2-7 provide the parts outside the CDR3, is DSGVTQTPKHLITATGQRVTLRCSPRSGDLSVYWYQQSLDQGLQFLIQYYNGEERAKGNILERFSAQQFPDLHSELNLSSLELGDSALYFCASSGSGGAPYEQYFGPGTRLTVT.

The V and J genes are TRBV5-1 and TRBJ2-5; either TRBD1 or TRBD2 may fit D (6 bases each). V was trimmed by 9 bases and J by 2 bases, leaving 14 bases between them. Germline V gene sequence: CDR1 SGHRS, CDR2 YFSETQ. The CDR3 spans 13 residues. The CDR3 sequence: CATAGQGQETQYF. CDR3 nucleotides: TGCGCCACCGCGGGACAAGGACAAGAGACCCAGTACTTC.

The chain links TRBV4-3 to TRBJ1-1; TRBD1 agrees at 9 bases. The CDR3 has 15 residues. Looked up from germline, CDR1 is LGHNA and CDR2 is YSLEER. With 1 base clipped from V and 1 base from J, the junction kept 1 base outside the gene matches. The CDR3 reads CASSQVDRGNTEAFF. CDR3 nucleotides: TGCGCCAGCAGCCAAGTGGACAGGGGGAACACTGAAGCTTTCTTT.